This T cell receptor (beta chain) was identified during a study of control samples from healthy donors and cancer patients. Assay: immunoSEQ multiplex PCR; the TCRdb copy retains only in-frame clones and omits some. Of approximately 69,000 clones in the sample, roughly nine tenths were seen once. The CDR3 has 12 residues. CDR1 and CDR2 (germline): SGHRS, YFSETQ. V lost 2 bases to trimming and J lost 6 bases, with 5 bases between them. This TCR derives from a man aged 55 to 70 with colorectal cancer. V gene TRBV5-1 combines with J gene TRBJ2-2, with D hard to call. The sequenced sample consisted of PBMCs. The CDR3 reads CASSFKAGELFF. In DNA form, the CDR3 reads TGCGCCAGCAGCTTCAAAGCCGGGGAGCTGTTTTTT.